The next 5 T cell receptor beta chains were all read from a single sample in a study of shared clonotypes between healthy human individuals. As defined, naive CD8 cells were CD45RO-negative and positively selected for CCR7, with terminally differentiated effector memory CD45RA+ cells excluded. Assay used: immunoSEQ multiplex PCR; TCRdb lists only in-frame clones, some missing. The table lists hundreds of thousands of clones, about 95% of them singletons. What was sequenced was naive CD8+ T cells sorted from blood. These receptors originate from a young woman in good health.

The chain employs TRBV28 and TRBJ2-1; D not resolved. V gave up 5 bases and J gave up 3 bases, with 17 bases separating them. This CDR3 contains 16 residues. CDR1 and CDR2 from the germline V gene are MDHEN and SYDVKM. The CDR3 protein is CASSPVPGELYNEQFF. CDR3 nucleotides: TGTGCCAGCAGTCCAGTCCCGGGTGAGCTCTACAATGAGCAGTTCTTC.

The chain uses TRBV28 and TRBJ2-1; TRBD2 is a possible D gene (7 bases). Germline V gene data show CDR1 as MDHEN and CDR2 as SYDVKM. V lost 8 bases and J 7 bases, leaving 18 bases between the germline ends. CDR3 size: 14 residues. Here the CDR3 DNA reads TGTGCCAGCGGAGAGGGGGGGGCCAAGAATGAGCAGTTCTTC. It encodes CASGEGGAKNEQFF.

The chain employs TRBV28 and TRBJ1-5, with D perhaps matching TRBD1 (6 bases). The V gene's germline CDR1 is MDHEN and CDR2 SYDVKM. Trimming shortened V by 5 bases and J by 2 bases, and 19 bases separated the two germline ends. There are 17 residues in the CDR3. The CDR3 loop is CASSGQRPMRGNQPQHF. CDR3 DNA: TGTGCCAGCAGTGGACAGCGACCGATGCGAGGCAATCAGCCCCAGCATTTT.

The chain uses TRBV27 and TRBJ2-7; D is perhaps TRBD1 (5 bases). Germline V gene sequence: CDR1 MNHEY, CDR2 SMNVEV (reference sequence). V was clipped by 5 bases and J by 3 bases, with 20 bases between them. The CDR3 length is 16 residues. The CDR3 DNA reads TGTGCCAGCAGTCCCTCGGCAGGGCAAATGAACTACGAGCAGTACTTC. This encodes CASSPSAGQMNYEQYF.

V usage is TRBV28 and J usage is TRBJ1-5; TRBD1 agrees at 7 bases. The germline V gene encodes CDR1 MDHEN and CDR2 SYDVKM. V lost 3 bases, J lost 3 bases, and 8 bases stayed unmatched. The CDR3 has 16 amino acids. CDR3 bases: TGTGCCAGCAGTTTCGACAGGGAAGGGTTCAATCAGCCCCAGCATTTT. Protein: CASSFDREGFNQPQHF.